These 4 T cell receptor beta chains were sequenced from one sample in a study of CD8 T cells in ankylosing spondylitis. TCRdb fed the 5' RACE reads into MiXCR, producing one record per CDR3 protein. The sample yields 150,000 to 200,000 distinct CDR3 sequences, around 16% seen once. The sequenced sample was blood, either unsorted or a sorted T cell fraction (not recorded which). The receptors shown here come from a male donor with ankylosing spondylitis or in good health (not recorded which).

V is TRBV20-1 and J is TRBJ2-3, with D perhaps TRBD2 (6 bases). Trimming stripped 6 bases from V and 2 bases from J, with 18 bases between. The germline V gene encodes CDR1 DFQATT and CDR2 SNEGSKA (reference sequence). The CDR3 covers 15 residues. The CDR3 here is CSARNPGLNTDTQYF. Here the CDR3 DNA reads TGCAGTGCCAGAAATCCGGGACTGAACACAGATACGCAGTATTTT.

V usage is TRBV19 and J usage is TRBJ2-3; D is ambiguous. The V end lost 8 bases, the J end lost 4 bases, and 13 bases lay between the germline ends. The CDR3 totals 13 residues. From germline, CDR1 is LNHDA and CDR2 SQIVND (reference sequence). The CDR3 region has the DNA TGTGCCAGTTCACGGCCAGGATCAGATACGCAGTATTTT. It yields the protein CASSRPGSDTQYF.

This clonotype turned up a few times. The chain employs TRBV5-1 and TRBJ2-7, with a possible D match to TRBD1 (6 bases). The CDR3 has 15 amino acids. Germline lookup yields CDR1 SGHRS and CDR2 YFSETQ. V lost 4 bases to trimming and J lost 3 bases, with 17 bases between them. The CDR3 protein is CASSHRLQGDYEQYF. The DNA of the CDR3 is TGCGCCAGCAGCCACCGGTTACAGGGCGACTACGAGCAGTACTTC. Variable domain in full (rest from reference TRBV5-1 and TRBJ2-7): KAGVTQTPRYLIKTRGQQVTLSCSPISGHRSVSWYQQTPGQGLQFLFEYFSETQRNKGNFPGRFSGRQFSNSRSEMNVSTLELGDSALYLCASSHRLQGDYEQYFGPGTRLTVT.

The V and J genes are TRBV5-1 and TRBJ1-1; D is ambiguous. Trimming stripped 2 bases from V and 3 bases from J, with 5 bases between. Germline CDR1 is SGHRS and CDR2 is YFSETQ. The length of the CDR3 is 12 residues. CDR3 DNA: TGCGCCAGCAGCTTAATGGACACTGAAGCTTTCTTT. It specifies CASSLMDTEAFF.